Each of the 29 T cell receptor beta chains below was sequenced from the same sample in a study of T cell repertoires in aging, cancer and after chemotherapy. TRB rearrangements spanning V, D and J were amplified using mixed TRB-A/B primers. Using its own MiXCR run on the multiplex PCR reads, TCRdb lists one record per CDR3 protein. The profile shows under 4,500 distinct CDR3 sequences, about 25% of them singletons. Amplification of TCR beta used genomic DNA extracted from peripheral blood. The sample taken for sequencing was blood. The receptors shown here come from a human donor with a solid tumor.

This chain connects TRBV5-1 to TRBJ2-5; D remains ambiguous. The CDR3 loop spans 15 amino acids. V gave up 4 bases and J gave up 3 bases, with 16 bases separating them. From germline, CDR1 is SGHRS and CDR2 YFSETQ. The chain's CDR3 is CASSASERNKETQYF. CDR3 DNA sequence: TGCGCCAGCAGCGCTTCGGAAAGGAACAAAGAGACCCAGTACTTC.

Relative to its sample, this clonotype is medium-sized (0.01 to 0.1%). V gene TRBV6-5 combines with J gene TRBJ2-7; D possibly corresponds to TRBD2 (5 bases). The CDR3 is 14 residues long. Deletions cut 0 bases from V and 1 base from J, with 7 bases between. Per the germline V gene, CDR1 is MNHEY and CDR2 is SVGAGI. CDR3 in DNA: TGTGCCAGCAGTTACTCGGGGAGTTCCTACGAGCAGTACTTC. Translation gives CASSYSGSSYEQYF.

This clonotype counts as medium-sized. The chain carries TRBV19 and TRBJ1-2; D remains ambiguous. This CDR3 region has 14 residues. Per the germline V gene, CDR1 is LNHDA and CDR2 is SQIVND (reference sequence). With 3 bases removed from V and 0 bases from J, the gap between germline ends came to 8 bases. The CDR3, as DNA: TGTGCCAGTAGTATGTCGTCGGCTAACTATGGCTACACCTTC. Translated, it gives CASSMSSANYGYTF. The entire variable domain, with the rest obtained from reference TRBV19 and TRBJ1-2, is as follows: DGGITQSPKYLFRKEGQNVTLSCEQNLNHDAMYWYRQDPGQGLRLIYYSQIVNDFQKGDIAEGYSVSREKKESFPLTVTSAQKNPTAFYLCASSMSSANYGYTFGSGTRLTVV.

Only a few counts were recorded for this clonotype. The chain is built from TRBV5-1 and TRBJ2-7; D is undetermined. The germline V gene has CDR1 SGHRS and CDR2 YFSETQ. Trimming pared 5 bases from V and 1 base from J, leaving 10 bases between. The CDR3 runs 13 residues. The CDR3 here is CASRVDGSYEQYF. In nucleotides, the CDR3 is TGCGCCAGCAGGGTGGACGGATCCTACGAGCAGTACTTC.

The chain employs TRBV6-5 and TRBJ1-5, with TRBD1 matching over 9 bases. This CDR3 is 15 amino acids long. CDR1 and CDR2 (germline): MNHEY, SVGAGI. Germline trimming cut 5 bases from V and 9 bases from J; bases unmatched to any gene: 11. The CDR3 DNA is TGTGCCAGCAGTGAGGACAGGGGATCACGCAGGCCCCAGCATTTT. This codes for CASSEDRGSRRPQHF.

The gene calls are TRBV4-1 and TRBJ2-2; D unresolved. V lost 1 base to trimming and J lost 7 bases, with 7 bases between them. This CDR3 spans 13 amino acids. The germline V gene encodes CDR1 MGHRA and CDR2 YSYEKL. The CDR3 spells CASSQVPDGELFF. CDR3 nucleotides: TGCGCCAGCAGCCAAGTCCCCGACGGGGAGCTGTTTTTT.

The J gene is TRBJ2-1, the V gene TRBV20-1; 7 bases are a match to TRBD1. The CDR3 is made up of 13 amino acids. Germline assignment: CDR1 DFQATT and CDR2 SNEGSKA (reference sequence). Trimming cost V 6 bases and J 8 bases; bases outside gene matches: 10. CDR3 residues: CSAPRQGSDEQFF. In DNA, the CDR3 is TGCAGTGCCCCCAGACAGGGTTCAGATGAGCAGTTCTTC.

This clonotype was observed a few times. The V and J genes are TRBV4-2 and TRBJ2-1; TRBD1 might be the D (5 bases). This CDR3 region has 14 residues. Germline lookup yields CDR1 LGHNA and CDR2 YNFKEQ. V gave up 6 bases and J gave up 8 bases, with 17 bases separating them. The CDR3 DNA sequence: TGTGCCAGCAGACTGATTTGGGGCAGGGATGAGCAGTTCTTC. Amino acids: CASRLIWGRDEQFF.

This chain uses TRBV18 with TRBJ2-5; D call uncertain. The CDR3 has 12 amino acids. The V end lost 2 bases, the J end lost 4 bases, and 5 bases lay between the germline ends. Germline-derived CDR1 and CDR2 are KGHSH and LQKENI. CDR3 nucleotides: TGTGCCAGCTCACCAATCCCAGAGACCCAGTACTTC. It encodes CASSPIPETQYF.

This clonotype is labeled medium-sized. The J gene is TRBJ2-3, the V gene TRBV7-9, with 9 bases that match TRBD2. Unmatched junction bases numbered 11, after V lost 5 bases and J lost 8 bases. Germline CDR1 and CDR2: SEHNR and FQNEAQ (reference sequence). There are 15 residues in the CDR3. The CDR3 sequence: CASSAAGLARPTQYF. CDR3 in DNA: TGTGCCAGCAGCGCTGCGGGACTAGCCCGGCCTACGCAGTATTTT.

By share, this clonotype counts as medium-sized. The chain employs TRBV6-1 and TRBJ1-2, with TRBD1 as a possible D gene (5 bases). Germline V gives CDR1 MNHNS, CDR2 SASEGT. V was clipped by 8 bases and J by 4 bases, with 14 bases between them. The CDR3 extends over 13 amino acids. The CDR3 is CASSPGGPYGYTF. The CDR3 DNA follows: TGTGCCAGCTCCCCCGGGGGACCCTATGGCTACACCTTC.

In this sample, this clonotype is medium-sized. The chain is built from TRBV19 and TRBJ2-3; no clear D gene. The V and J ends lost 0 bases and 12 bases respectively, with 10 bases between them. This CDR3 region has 12 residues. Per the germline V gene, CDR1 is LNHDA and CDR2 is SQIVND (reference sequence). The CDR3 loop reads CASSIDTLVQYF. The CDR3 coding sequence is TGTGCCAGTAGTATAGATACCCTTGTTCAGTATTTT.

Sample share makes this clonotype medium-sized. This chain joins TRBV27 and TRBJ2-2; D ambiguous. The CDR3 is made up of 14 amino acids. The germline V gene encodes CDR1 MNHEY and CDR2 SMNVEV (reference sequence). V was cut by 5 bases and J by 5 bases, with 12 bases left in between. CDR3 sequence: CASSLYRVTGELFF. DNA for the CDR3: TGTGCCAGCAGTCTTTACAGAGTTACCGGGGAGCTGTTTTTT.

This clonotype showed up just a few times. The chain is built from TRBV7-2 and TRBJ2-5; 8 bases line up with TRBD2. The J segment lost 7 bases and the V segment lost 3 bases, leaving 7 bases of the junction unmatched. The CDR3 extends over 14 amino acids. Germline V gene lookup returns CDR1 SGHTA and CDR2 FQGNSA. The CDR3 nucleotides read TGTGCCAGCAGCTTCCGAGCGGGAGTAGGGACCCAGTACTTC. Its protein is CASSFRAGVGTQYF.

By proportion, this clonotype is medium-sized (0.01 to 0.1%). The chain uses TRBV6-5 and TRBJ2-1; the D is unclear. The CDR3 has 13 residues. Per the germline V gene, CDR1 is MNHEY and CDR2 is SVGAGI. V was clipped by 6 bases and J by 8 bases, with 14 bases between them. CDR3 in amino acids: CASSSTRIHEQFF. CDR3 bases: TGTGCCAGCAGCTCTACCAGAATCCATGAGCAGTTCTTC.

This clonotype was seen a handful of times. The chain has TRBV20-1 and TRBJ2-1; D may match TRBD1 or TRBD2 (5 bases each). Germline V CDR1 and CDR2: DFQATT, SNEGSKA (reference sequence). The CDR3 loop spans 15 amino acids. Trimming shortened V by 6 bases and J by 10 bases, and 25 bases separated the two germline ends. In DNA form, the CDR3 reads TGCAGTGCCTCCAGGACCAGCCCGGGATCAGGGGAGCAGTTCTTC. It is translated as CSASRTSPGSGEQFF.

This clonotype came up once. The rearrangement uses TRBV7-9 and TRBJ1-4; no reliable D call. V was trimmed by 1 base and J by 8 bases, leaving 14 bases between them. The CDR3 contains 15 residues. Germline V lookup: CDR1 SEHNR, CDR2 FQNEAQ (reference sequence). CDR3 protein: CASSLGIYLGEKLFF. DNA of the CDR3: TGTGCCAGCAGCTTAGGGATATACCTGGGGGAAAAACTGTTTTTT.

This clonotype was counted a single time. J is TRBJ2-1 and V is TRBV12-3 or TRBV12-4; 10 nucleotides align to TRBD2. The CDR3 is 15 amino acids. The V segment lost 3 bases and the J segment 10 bases; nucleotides outside the gene matches: 9. The CDR3 DNA reads as TGTGCCAGCAGTTTCCGCCTAGCGGGAGTTCAAGAGCAGTTCTTC. Translating it yields CASSFRLAGVQEQFF.

This clonotype is labeled as medium-sized (0.01 to 0.1%). The rearrangement joins TRBV6-5 to TRBJ1-2; D ambiguous. Germline assignment: CDR1 MNHEY and CDR2 SVGAGI. Trimming left V 0 bases short and J 0 bases short, with 8 bases between. This CDR3 spans 15 amino acids. The CDR3 nucleotides are TGTGCCAGCAGTTACTCGAGGAGCTCTAACTATGGCTACACCTTC. Amino acids: CASSYSRSSNYGYTF.

CDR3 sequence reads: CSAREGRVSNQPQHF. CDR3 coding DNA: TGCAGTGCTAGGGAAGGGAGAGTGAGCAATCAGCCCCAGCATTTT. The chain employs TRBV20-1 and TRBJ1-5; D call uncertain. The ends were cut back, 3 bases at V and 1 base at J, with 13 bases in the middle. This CDR3 has 15 residues. CDR1 is DFQATT, CDR2 SNEGSKA, per germline (reference sequence).

This clonotype counts as medium-sized. The CDR3 region is CASSAYSLGLSETQYF. CDR3 sequence (DNA): TGTGCCAGCAGTGCGTATAGTCTAGGGCTCTCGGAGACCCAGTACTTC. The J gene is TRBJ2-5, the V gene TRBV6-1; D gene ambiguous. Germline CDR1 reads MNHNS; CDR2 reads SASEGT. V lost 4 bases and J 5 bases, leaving 20 bases between the germline ends. The CDR3 length is 16 residues.

CDR3 coding DNA: TGTGCCAGCAGCTTGAGTCATCAAGAGACCCAGTACTTC. It yields the protein CASSLSHQETQYF. The gene calls are TRBV5-4 and TRBJ2-5; D ambiguous. V dropped 1 base and J dropped 2 bases, with 6 bases sitting between them. Germline CDR1 reads SGHNT; CDR2 reads YYREEE (reference sequence). This CDR3 is built from 13 residues.

The chain uses TRBV20-1 and TRBJ2-7; TRBD2 agrees at 12 bases. The junction had 4 bases not matched to a gene; V was cut back by 3 bases and J by 4 bases. The CDR3 sequence is 14 residues long. Germline CDR1 DFQATT, CDR2 SNEGSKA (reference sequence). CDR3 nucleotides: TGCAGTGCTAGCAGACTAGCGGGAGCTTACGAGCAGTACTTC. This gives the protein CSASRLAGAYEQYF.

This clonotype was detected only a few times. The chain joins TRBV12-3 or TRBV12-4 to TRBJ1-2; TRBD1 is a possible D gene (5 bases). The V end lost 6 bases, the J end lost 5 bases, and 19 bases lay between the germline ends. The CDR3 contains 15 residues. CDR3 DNA sequence: TGTGCCAGCAGCCCGCAACTAAAGGGGCTGTATGGCTACACCTTC. Translating it yields CASSPQLKGLYGYTF.

The sample holds a few counts of this clonotype. The CDR3 here is CATSARPGLAGSSYNEQFF. The CDR3 DNA follows: TGTGCCACCAGTGCCCGTCCGGGACTAGCGGGTAGCTCCTACAATGAGCAGTTCTTC. The V call is TRBV24-1, the J call TRBJ2-1, with 12 bases aligning to TRBD2. Germline V gene data show CDR1 as KGHDR and CDR2 as SFDVKD. CDR3 length: 19 residues. Unmatched junction bases numbered 10, after V lost 5 bases and J lost 0 bases.

This clonotype was detected a few times. The chain has TRBV20-1 and TRBJ2-5; TRBD2 aligns across 8 bases. The CDR3 sequence is 13 residues long. Per the germline V gene, CDR1 is DFQATT and CDR2 is SNEGSKA (reference sequence). The trim removed 8 bases at V and 5 bases at J, leaving 10 bases unmatched. The chain's CDR3 is CSPSGSIGETQYF. The CDR3 DNA is TGCAGTCCCAGCGGGAGTATAGGGGAGACCCAGTACTTC.

V is TRBV18 and J is TRBJ2-4; D remains ambiguous. The germline V gene encodes CDR1 KGHSH and CDR2 LQKENI. This CDR3 spans 15 amino acids. Trimming removed 3 bases from V and 6 bases from J, with 15 bases in between. CDR3 sequence (DNA): TGTGCCAGCTCACCGGGTTTAGGAGCGCTAAACATTCAGTACTTC. Its translation: CASSPGLGALNIQYF.

This clonotype is medium-sized by share. V and J are TRBV6-6 and TRBJ1-5, with D possibly matching TRBD1 (5 bases). CDR1 and CDR2 from the germline V gene are MNHNY and SVGAGI (reference sequence). Trimming took off 4 bases at V and 5 bases at J, with 12 bases between the two ends. There are 14 residues in the CDR3. The CDR3 here is CASSSPGPDQPQHF. The CDR3 nucleotides are TGTGCCAGCAGTTCTCCAGGGCCAGATCAGCCCCAGCATTTT.

In its sample, this clonotype ranks as medium-sized. The chain is built from TRBV19 and TRBJ1-2; D might be TRBD1 (6 bases). This CDR3 region has 14 residues. V was shortened by 3 bases and J by 4 bases, with 12 bases between the two germline ends. Germline CDR1 is LNHDA and CDR2 is SQIVND (reference sequence). CDR3: CASSIPPGAYGYTF. The CDR3 DNA reads TGTGCCAGTAGTATCCCCCCGGGGGCCTATGGCTACACCTTC.